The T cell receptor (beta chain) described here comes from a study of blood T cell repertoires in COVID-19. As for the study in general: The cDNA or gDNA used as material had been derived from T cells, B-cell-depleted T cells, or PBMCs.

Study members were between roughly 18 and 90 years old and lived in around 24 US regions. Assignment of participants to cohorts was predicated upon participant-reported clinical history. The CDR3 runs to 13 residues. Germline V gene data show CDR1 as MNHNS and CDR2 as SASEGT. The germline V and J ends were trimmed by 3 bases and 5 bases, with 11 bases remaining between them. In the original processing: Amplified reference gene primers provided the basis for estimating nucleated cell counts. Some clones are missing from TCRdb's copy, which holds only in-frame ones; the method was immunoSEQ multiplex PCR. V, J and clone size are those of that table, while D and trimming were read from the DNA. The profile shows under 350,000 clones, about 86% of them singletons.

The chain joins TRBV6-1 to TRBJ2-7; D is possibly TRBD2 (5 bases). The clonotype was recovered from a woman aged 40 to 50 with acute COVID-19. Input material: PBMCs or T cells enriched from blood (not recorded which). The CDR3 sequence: CASSEGARDEQYF. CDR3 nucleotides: TGTGCCAGCAGTGAGGGAGCTAGGGACGAGCAGTACTTC.